The T cell receptor (beta chain) under discussion was sequenced for a study of blood T cell repertoires in COVID-19. About the research overall: Recovered status in Cohort 3 required two negative PCRs, clearance, or symptom resolution. PBMCs, B-cell-depleted T cells, or T cells provided the cDNA or gDNA that made up the material.

Assay: immunoSEQ multiplex PCR; the TCRdb copy retains only in-frame clones and omits some. This sample has roughly 190,000 clones, with 85% to 90% found just once. The specimen was PBMCs or T cells enriched from blood (not recorded which). The source of this sequence is a woman aged 40 to 49 in a cohort exposed to, infected with or recovered from COVID-19 (not recorded which).

The CDR3 reads CASSDRGSGSDTQYF. CDR3 nucleotides: TGTGCCAGCAGTGACCGAGGTTCCGGGAGCGATACGCAGTATTTT. The V call is TRBV6-2 or TRBV6-3, the J call TRBJ2-3; possibly TRBD2 for D (6 bases). Per germline, CDR1 MNHEY and CDR2 SVGEGT. V gave up 5 bases and J gave up 6 bases, with 18 bases separating them. The CDR3 loop spans 15 amino acids.